This T cell receptor (beta chain) emerged from a study of cytomegalovirus exposure and HLA in healthy donors. Study-level findings and limits: Analysis performed later showed TCR beta chains linked to HLA being more clonally expanded than equally common others.

A remark on this clone: The antigen is undetermined.

13 Jbeta primers and 60 Vbeta primers were used for the PCR. TCRdb's copy holds only in-frame clones and misses some; the assay was immunoSEQ multiplex PCR. In the table there are more than 100,000 clones, 77% of which are singletons. Per germline, CDR1 KGHSH and CDR2 LQKENI. The CDR3 length is 13 residues. The V end lost 0 bases, the J end lost 7 bases, and 7 bases lay between the germline ends. The gene calls are TRBV18 and TRBJ2-1; no clear D. This clonotype originated in a human donor in good health. The specimen was PBMCs. In DNA, the CDR3 is TGTGCCAGCTCACCACCGTCCGTGAATGAGCAGTTCTTC. Translating it yields CASSPPSVNEQFF.